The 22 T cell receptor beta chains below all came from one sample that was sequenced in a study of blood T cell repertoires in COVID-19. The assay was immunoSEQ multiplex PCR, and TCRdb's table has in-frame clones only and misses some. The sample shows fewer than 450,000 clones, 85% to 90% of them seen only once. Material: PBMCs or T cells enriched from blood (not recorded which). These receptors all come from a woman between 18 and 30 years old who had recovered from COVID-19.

The CDR3 reads CAWSLGSHSYEQYF. The DNA of the CDR3 is TGTGCCTGGAGTTTGGGCAGTCACTCCTACGAGCAGTACTTC. This rearrangement joins TRBV30 to TRBJ2-7; D not resolved. Trimming left V 2 bases short and J 0 bases short, with 11 bases between. Per germline, CDR1 GTSNPN and CDR2 SVGIG (reference sequence). The CDR3 has 14 residues.

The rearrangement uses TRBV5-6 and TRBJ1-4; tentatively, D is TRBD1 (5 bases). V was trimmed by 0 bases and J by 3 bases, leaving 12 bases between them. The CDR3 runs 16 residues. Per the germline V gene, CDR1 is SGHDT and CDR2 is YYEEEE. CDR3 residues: CASSLEDAGANEKLFF. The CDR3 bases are TGTGCCAGCAGCTTGGAGGATGCGGGGGCTAATGAAAAACTGTTTTTT.

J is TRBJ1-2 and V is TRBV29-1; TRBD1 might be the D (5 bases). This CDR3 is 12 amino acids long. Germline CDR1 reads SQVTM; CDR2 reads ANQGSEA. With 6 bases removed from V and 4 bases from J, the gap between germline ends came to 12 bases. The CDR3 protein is CSVQSGSYGYTF. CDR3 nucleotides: TGCAGCGTGCAGTCAGGGTCCTATGGCTACACCTTC. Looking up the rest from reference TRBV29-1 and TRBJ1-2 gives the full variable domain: SAVISQKPSRDICQRGTSLTIQCQVDSQVTMMFWYRQQPGQSLTLIATANQGSEATYESGFVIDKFPISRPNLTFSTLTVSNMSPEDSSIYLCSVQSGSYGYTFGSGTRLTVV.

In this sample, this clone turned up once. CDR3: CASSQEYSSGGASDTQYF. The CDR3 DNA sequence: TGTGCCAGCAGCCAAGAGTATTCGAGCGGGGGGGCCTCAGATACGCAGTATTTT. The chain links TRBV3-1 (or the pseudogene TRBV3-2) to TRBJ2-3; the match to TRBD2 covers 10 bases. Looked up from germline, CDR1 is LGHDT and CDR2 is YNNKEL (reference sequence). J gave up 4 bases and V 0 bases, and 10 bases lay outside the gene matches. The CDR3 length is 18 residues.

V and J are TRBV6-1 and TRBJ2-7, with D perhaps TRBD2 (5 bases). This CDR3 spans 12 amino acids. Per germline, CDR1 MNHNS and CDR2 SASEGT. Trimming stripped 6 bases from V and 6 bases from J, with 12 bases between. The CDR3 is CASSHSGSEQYF. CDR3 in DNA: TGTGCCAGCAGCCACTCGGGGAGCGAGCAGTACTTC.

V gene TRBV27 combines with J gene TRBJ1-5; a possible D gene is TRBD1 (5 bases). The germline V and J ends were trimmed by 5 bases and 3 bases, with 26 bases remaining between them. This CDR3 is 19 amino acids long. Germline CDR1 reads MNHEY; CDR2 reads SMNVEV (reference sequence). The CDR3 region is CASSPGPGTGGTHNQPQHF. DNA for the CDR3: TGTGCCAGCAGTCCAGGGCCGGGGACGGGAGGGACCCACAATCAGCCCCAGCATTTT.

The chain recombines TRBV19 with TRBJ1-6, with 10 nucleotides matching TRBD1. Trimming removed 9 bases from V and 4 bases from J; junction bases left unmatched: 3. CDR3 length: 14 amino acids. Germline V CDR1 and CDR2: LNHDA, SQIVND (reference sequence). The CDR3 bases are TGTGCCAGCGGGACAGGGGATTATAATTCACCCCTCCACTTT. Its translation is CASGTGDYNSPLHF.

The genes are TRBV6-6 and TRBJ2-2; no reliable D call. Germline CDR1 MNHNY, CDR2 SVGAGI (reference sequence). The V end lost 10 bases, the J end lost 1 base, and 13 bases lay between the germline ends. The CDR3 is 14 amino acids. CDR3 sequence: CATPLPGNTGELFF. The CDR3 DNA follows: TGTGCCACTCCTTTACCAGGGAACACCGGGGAGCTGTTTTTT.

The CDR3 bases are TGTGCCAGCAGCCTACGAGACAGGGCTAATTCACCCCTCCACTTT. Translated: CASSLRDRANSPLHF. The chain is built from TRBV14 and TRBJ1-6, with 7 bases matching TRBD1. J lost 6 bases, V lost 4 bases, and 6 bases had no gene match. The CDR3 runs to 15 residues. Germline V CDR1 and CDR2: SGHDN, FVKESK.

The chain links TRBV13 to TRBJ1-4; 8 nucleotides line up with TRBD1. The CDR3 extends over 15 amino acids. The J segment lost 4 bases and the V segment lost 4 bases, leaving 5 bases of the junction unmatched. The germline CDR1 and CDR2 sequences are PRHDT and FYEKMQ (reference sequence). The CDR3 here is CASSSSGGVNEKLFF. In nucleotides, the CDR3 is TGTGCCAGCAGCTCCTCAGGGGGCGTTAATGAAAAACTGTTTTTT.

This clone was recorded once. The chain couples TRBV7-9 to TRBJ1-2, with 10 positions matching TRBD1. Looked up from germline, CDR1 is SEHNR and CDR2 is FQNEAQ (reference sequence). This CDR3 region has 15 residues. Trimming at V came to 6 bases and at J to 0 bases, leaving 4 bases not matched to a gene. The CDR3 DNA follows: TGTGCCAGCAGTTCTGGACAGGGGGCTAACTATGGCTACACCTTC. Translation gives CASSSGQGANYGYTF.

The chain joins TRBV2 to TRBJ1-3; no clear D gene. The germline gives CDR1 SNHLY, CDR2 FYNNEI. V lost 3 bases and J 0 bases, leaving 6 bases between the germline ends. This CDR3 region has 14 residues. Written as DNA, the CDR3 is TGTGCCAGCAGTGACGGACTCTCTGGAAACACCATATATTTT. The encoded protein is CASSDGLSGNTIYF.

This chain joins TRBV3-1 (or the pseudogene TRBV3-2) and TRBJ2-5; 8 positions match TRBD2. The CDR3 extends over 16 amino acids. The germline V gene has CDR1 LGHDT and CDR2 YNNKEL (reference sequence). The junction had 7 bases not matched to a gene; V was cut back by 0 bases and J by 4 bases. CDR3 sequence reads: CASSQEGGGSAETQYF. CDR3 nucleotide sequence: TGTGCCAGCAGCCAAGAAGGCGGGGGGAGTGCAGAGACCCAGTACTTC.

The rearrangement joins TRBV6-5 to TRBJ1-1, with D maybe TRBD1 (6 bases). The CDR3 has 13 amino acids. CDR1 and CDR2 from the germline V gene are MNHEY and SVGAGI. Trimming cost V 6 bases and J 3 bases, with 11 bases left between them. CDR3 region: CASRLTGYTEAFF. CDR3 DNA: TGTGCCAGCAGGCTGACAGGATACACTGAAGCTTTCTTT.

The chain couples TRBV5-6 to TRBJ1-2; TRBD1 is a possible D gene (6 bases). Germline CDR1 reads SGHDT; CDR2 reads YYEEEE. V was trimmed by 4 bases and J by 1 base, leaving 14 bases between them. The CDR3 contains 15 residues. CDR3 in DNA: TGTGCCAGCAGCAACCAATTACAGGGTAACTATGGCTACACCTTC. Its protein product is CASSNQLQGNYGYTF.

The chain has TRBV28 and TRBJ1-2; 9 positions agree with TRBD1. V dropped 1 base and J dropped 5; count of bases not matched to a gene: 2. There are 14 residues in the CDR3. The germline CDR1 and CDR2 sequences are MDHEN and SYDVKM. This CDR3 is CASSLSDRGYGYTF. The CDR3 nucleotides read TGTGCCAGCAGTTTATCGGACAGGGGATATGGCTACACCTTC.

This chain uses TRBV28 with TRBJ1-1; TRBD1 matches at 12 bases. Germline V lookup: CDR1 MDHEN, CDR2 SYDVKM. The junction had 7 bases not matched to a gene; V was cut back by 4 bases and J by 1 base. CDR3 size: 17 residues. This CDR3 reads CASSSRDRGRRNTEAFF. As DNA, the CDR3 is TGTGCCAGCAGTTCCCGGGACAGGGGGCGACGGAACACTGAAGCTTTCTTT.

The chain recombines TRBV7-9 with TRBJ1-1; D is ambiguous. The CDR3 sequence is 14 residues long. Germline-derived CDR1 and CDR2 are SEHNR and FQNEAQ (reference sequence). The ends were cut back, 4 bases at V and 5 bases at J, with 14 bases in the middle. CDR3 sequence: CASSSSIRTTEAFF. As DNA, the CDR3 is TGTGCCAGCAGCTCTTCAATTCGAACAACTGAAGCTTTCTTT.

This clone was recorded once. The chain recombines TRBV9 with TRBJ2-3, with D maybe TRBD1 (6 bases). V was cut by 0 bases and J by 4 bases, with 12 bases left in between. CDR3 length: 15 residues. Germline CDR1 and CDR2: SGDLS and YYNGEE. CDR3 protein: CASSVVAGVADTQYF. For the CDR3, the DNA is TGTGCCAGCAGCGTAGTGGCAGGGGTTGCAGATACGCAGTATTTT.

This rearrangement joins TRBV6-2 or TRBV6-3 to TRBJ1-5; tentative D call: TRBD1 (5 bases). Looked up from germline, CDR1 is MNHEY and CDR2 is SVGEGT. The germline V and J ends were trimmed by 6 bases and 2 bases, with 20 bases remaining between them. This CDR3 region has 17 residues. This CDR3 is CASSLPRGPGGNQPQHF. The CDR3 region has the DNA TGTGCCAGCAGCCTCCCCCGAGGGCCGGGGGGCAATCAGCCCCAGCATTTT.

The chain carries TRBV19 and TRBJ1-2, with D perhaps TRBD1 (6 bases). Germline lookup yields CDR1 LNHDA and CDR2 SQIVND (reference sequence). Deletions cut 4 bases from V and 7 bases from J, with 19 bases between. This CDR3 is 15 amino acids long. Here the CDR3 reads CASSTTTRGVGGYTF. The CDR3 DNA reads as TGTGCCAGTAGTACCACCACCAGGGGAGTCGGTGGCTACACCTTC.

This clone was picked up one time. CDR3 DNA: TGTGCCAGTAGTCCGAGGGACAGGGCGGGCTACACCTTC. Its translation is CASSPRDRAGYTF. The V gene is TRBV19, the J gene TRBJ1-2; 9 nucleotides line up with TRBD1. The CDR3 length is 13 residues. The V gene's germline CDR1 is LNHDA and CDR2 SQIVND (reference sequence). Losses at the gene ends were 5 bases for V and 8 bases for J; bases not matched to a gene: 6.